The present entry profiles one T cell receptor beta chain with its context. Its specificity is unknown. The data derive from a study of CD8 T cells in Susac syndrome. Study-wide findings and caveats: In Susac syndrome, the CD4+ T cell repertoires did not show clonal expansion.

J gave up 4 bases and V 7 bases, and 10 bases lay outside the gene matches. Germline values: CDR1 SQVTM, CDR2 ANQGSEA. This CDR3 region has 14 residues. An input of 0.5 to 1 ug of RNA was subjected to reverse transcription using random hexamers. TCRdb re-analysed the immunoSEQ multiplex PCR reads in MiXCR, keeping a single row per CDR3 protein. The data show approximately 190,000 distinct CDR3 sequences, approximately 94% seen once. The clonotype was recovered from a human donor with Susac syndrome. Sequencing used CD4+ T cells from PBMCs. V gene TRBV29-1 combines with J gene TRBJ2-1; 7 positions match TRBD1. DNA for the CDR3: TGCAGCGCGGAGGTAGGACAGGAGTACAATGAGCAGTTCTTC. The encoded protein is CSAEVGQEYNEQFF.